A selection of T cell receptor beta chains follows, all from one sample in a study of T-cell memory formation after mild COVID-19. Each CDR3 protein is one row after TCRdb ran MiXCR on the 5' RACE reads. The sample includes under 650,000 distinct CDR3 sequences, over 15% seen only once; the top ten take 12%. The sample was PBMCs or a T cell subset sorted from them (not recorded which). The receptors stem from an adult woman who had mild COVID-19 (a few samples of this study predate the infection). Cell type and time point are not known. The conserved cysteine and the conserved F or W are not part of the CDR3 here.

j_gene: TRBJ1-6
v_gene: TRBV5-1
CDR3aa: ASSRTTGASPLH

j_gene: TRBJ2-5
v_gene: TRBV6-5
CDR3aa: ASSLDRHQETQY

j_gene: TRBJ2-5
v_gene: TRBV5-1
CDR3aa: ASSVSQETQY

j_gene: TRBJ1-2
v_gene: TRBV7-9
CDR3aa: ASSSWTDPNYGYT

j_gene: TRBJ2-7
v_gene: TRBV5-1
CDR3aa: ASSTRDIYEQY

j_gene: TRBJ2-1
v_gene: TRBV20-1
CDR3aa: SASAPFSGGSNEQF

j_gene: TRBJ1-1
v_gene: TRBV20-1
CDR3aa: SAYVRNTEAF

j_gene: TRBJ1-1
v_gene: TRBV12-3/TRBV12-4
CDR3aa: ASSGDRSYSAF

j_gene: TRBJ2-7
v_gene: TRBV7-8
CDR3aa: ASSPRTSGITYEQY

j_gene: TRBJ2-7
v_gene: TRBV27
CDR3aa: ASSSNRLAGGEQY

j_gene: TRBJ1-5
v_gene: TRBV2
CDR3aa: ASRQGRNQPQH

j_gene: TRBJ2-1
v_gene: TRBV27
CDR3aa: ASGGTPNEQF

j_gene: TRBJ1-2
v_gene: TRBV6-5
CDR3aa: ASSYSSPGRYSDRGLDYGYT

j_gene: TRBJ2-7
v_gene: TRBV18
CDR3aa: ASSPAGNYEQY

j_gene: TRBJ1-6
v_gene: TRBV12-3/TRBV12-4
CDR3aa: ASSLWDRGVGSPLH

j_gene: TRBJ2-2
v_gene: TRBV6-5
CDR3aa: ASSGTGSASNTGELF

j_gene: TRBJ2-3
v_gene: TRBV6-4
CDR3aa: ASSLLANSDTQY

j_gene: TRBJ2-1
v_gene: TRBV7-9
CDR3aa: ASSLAVSGALNEQF

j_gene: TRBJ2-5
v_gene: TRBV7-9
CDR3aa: ASSLLGGRETQY

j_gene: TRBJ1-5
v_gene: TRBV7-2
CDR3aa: ASSLDRGYSNQPQH

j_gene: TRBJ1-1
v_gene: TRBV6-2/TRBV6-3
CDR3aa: ASSYSSEAF

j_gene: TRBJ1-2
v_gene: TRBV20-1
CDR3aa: SASHSGYT

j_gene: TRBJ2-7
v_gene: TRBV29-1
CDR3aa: SAGRQGAGEQY

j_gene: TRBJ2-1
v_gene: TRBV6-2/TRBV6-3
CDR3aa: ASSYPRGHSYNEQF

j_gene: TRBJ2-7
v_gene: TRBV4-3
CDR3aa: ASSHRDRADEQY

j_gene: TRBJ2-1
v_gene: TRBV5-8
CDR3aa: ASSLGLGPRQF

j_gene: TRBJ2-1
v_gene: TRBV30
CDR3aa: AWRGTSGENEQF